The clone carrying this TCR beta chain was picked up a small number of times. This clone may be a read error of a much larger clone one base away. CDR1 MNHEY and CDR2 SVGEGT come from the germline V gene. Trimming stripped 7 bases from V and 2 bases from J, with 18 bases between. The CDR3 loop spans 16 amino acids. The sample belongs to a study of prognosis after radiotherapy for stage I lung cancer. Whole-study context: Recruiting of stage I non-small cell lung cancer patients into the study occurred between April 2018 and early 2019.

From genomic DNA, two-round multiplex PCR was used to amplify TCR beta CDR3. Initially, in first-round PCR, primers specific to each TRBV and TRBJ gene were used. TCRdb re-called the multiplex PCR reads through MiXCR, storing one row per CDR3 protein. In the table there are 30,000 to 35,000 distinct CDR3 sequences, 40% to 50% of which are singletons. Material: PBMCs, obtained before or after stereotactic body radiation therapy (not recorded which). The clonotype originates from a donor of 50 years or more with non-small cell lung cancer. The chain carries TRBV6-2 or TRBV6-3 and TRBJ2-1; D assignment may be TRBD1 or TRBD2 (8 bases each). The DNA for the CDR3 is TGTGCCAGCAACCAGGGGGCGGGAGGAACCTACAATGAGCAGTTCTTC. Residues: CASNQGAGGTYNEQFF.